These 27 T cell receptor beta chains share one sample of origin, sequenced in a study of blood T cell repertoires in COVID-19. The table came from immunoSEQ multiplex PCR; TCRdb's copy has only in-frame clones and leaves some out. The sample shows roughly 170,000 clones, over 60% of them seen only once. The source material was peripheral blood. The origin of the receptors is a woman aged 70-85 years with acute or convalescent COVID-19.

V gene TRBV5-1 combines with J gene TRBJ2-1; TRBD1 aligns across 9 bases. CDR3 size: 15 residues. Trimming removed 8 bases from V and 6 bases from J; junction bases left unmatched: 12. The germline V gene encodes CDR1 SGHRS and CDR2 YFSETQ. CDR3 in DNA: TGCGCCAGTAGGCTCCGGACAGGGGCCCTCAATGAGCAGTTCTTC. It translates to CASRLRTGALNEQFF. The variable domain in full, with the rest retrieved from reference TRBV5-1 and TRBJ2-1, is KAGVTQTPRYLIKTRGQQVTLSCSPISGHRSVSWYQQTPGQGLQFLFEYFSETQRNKGNFPGRFSGRQFSNSRSEMNVSTLELGDSALYLCASRLRTGALNEQFFGPGTRLTVL.

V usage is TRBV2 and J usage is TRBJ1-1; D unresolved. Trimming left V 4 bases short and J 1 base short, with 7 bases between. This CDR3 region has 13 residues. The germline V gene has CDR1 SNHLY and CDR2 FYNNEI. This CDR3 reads CASSVYPNTEAFF. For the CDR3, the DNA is TGTGCCAGCAGTGTTTATCCGAACACTGAAGCTTTCTTT.

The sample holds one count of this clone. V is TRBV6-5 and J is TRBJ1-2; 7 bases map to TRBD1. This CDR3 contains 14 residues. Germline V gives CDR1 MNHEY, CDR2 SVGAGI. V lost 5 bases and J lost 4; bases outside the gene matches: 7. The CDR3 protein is CASSPPRDSYGYTF. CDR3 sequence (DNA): TGTGCCAGCAGTCCCCCACGGGACAGCTATGGCTACACCTTC.

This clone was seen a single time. The CDR3 DNA reads TGCGCCAGCAGCTCATCGGGAGGCTCTGGAAACACCATATATTTT. Residues: CASSSSGGSGNTIYF. The chain has TRBV5-1 and TRBJ1-3, with D unresolved. The germline V gene has CDR1 SGHRS and CDR2 YFSETQ. V was shortened by 3 bases and J by 0 bases, with 10 bases between the two germline ends. The CDR3 spans 15 residues.

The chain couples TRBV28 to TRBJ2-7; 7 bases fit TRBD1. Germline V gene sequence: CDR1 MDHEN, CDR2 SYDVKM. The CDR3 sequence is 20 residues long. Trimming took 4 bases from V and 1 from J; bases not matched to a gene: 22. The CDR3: CASSSFTFGATGADSYEQYF. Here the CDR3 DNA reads TGTGCCAGCAGTTCATTTACTTTTGGAGCCACAGGGGCTGATTCCTACGAGCAGTACTTC.

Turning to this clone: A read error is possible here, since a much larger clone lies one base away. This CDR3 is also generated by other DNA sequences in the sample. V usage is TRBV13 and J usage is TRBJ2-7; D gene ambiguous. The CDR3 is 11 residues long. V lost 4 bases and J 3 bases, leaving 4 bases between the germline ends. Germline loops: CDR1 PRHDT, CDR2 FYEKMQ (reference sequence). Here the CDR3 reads CASSSFYEQYF. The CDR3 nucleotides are TGTGCCAGCAGCTCATTCTACGAGCAGTACTTC.

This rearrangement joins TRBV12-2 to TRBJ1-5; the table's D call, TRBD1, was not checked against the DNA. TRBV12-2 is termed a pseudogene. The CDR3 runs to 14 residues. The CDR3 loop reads CASRVQGKDQPQHF. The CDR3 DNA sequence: TGTGCAAGTCGCGTACAGGGGAAGGATCAGCCCCAGCATTTT.

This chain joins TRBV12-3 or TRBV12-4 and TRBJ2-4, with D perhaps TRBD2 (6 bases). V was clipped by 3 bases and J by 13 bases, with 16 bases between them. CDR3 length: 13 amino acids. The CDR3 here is CASSFARDRVQYF. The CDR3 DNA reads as TGTGCCAGCAGTTTTGCGCGGGACCGGGTCCAGTACTTC.

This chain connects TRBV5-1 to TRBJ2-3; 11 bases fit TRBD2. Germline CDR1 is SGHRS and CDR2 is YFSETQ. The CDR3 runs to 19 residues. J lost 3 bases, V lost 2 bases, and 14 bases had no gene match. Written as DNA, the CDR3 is TGCGCCAGCAGCTTTTCCACTCGGGCTTTAGCGGGAGGGACAGATACGCAGTATTTT. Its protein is CASSFSTRALAGGTDTQYF.

CDR3 sequence (DNA): TGCGCCAGCAGCTTAGCCGGGACACCGAACACCGGGGAGCTGTTTTTT. Amino acid sequence: CASSLAGTPNTGELFF. The chain has TRBV5-1 and TRBJ2-2; maybe TRBD1 (6 bases). Trimming removed 2 bases at V and 0 bases at J, with 11 bases between. The V gene's germline CDR1 is SGHRS and CDR2 YFSETQ. The CDR3 sequence is 16 residues long. Variable domain in full (rest from reference TRBV5-1 and TRBJ2-2): KAGVTQTPRYLIKTRGQQVTLSCSPISGHRSVSWYQQTPGQGLQFLFEYFSETQRNKGNFPGRFSGRQFSNSRSEMNVSTLELGDSALYLCASSLAGTPNTGELFFGEGSRLTVL.

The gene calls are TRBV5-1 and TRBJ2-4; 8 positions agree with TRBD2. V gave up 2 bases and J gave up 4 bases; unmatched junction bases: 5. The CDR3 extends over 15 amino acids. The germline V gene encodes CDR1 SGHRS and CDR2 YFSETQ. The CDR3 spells CASSLGGRNKNIQYF. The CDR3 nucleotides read TGCGCCAGCAGCTTAGGCGGGAGGAATAAAAACATTCAGTACTTC.

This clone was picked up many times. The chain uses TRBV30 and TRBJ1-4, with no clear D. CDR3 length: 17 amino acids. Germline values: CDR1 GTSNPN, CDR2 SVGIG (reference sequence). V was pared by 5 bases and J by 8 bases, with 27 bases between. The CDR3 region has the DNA TGTGCCTGGGCGGGAACAGTCGGCCACATCGGTCGAGAAAAACTGTTTTTT. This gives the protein CAWAGTVGHIGREKLFF.

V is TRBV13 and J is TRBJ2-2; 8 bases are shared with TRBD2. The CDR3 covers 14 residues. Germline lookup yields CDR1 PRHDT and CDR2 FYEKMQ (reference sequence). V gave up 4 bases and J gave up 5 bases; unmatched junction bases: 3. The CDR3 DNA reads TGTGCCAGCAGCTGGCGGGAGGCGACCGGGGAGCTGTTTTTT. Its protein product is CASSWREATGELFF.

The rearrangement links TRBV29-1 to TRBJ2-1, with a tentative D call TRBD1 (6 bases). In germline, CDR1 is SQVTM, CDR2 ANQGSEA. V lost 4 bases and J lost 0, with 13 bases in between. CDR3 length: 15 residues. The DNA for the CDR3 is TGCAGCGTTGGCATTCAGGGACACTCCTACAATGAGCAGTTCTTC. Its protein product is CSVGIQGHSYNEQFF.

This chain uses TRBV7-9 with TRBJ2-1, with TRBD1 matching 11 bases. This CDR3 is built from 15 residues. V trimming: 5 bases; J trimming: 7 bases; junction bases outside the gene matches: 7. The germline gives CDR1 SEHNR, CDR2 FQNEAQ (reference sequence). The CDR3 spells CASSQRTGGSNEQFF. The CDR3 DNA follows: TGTGCCAGCAGCCAGAGGACAGGGGGCTCGAATGAGCAGTTCTTC.

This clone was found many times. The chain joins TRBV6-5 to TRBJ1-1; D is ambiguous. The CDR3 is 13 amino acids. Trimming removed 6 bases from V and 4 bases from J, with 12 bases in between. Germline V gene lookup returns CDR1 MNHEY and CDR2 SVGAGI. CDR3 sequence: CASRTVGITEAFF. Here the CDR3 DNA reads TGTGCCAGCAGGACGGTCGGGATCACTGAAGCTTTCTTT.

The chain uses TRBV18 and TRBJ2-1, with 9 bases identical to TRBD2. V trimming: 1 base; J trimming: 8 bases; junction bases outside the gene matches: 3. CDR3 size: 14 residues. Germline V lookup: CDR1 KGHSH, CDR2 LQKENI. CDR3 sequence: CASSPRTSVDEQFF. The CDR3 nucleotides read TGTGCCAGCTCACCACGGACTAGCGTCGATGAGCAGTTCTTC.

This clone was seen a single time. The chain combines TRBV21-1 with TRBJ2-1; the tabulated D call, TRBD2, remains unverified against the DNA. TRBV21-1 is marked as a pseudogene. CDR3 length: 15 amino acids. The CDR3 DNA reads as TGTGCCAGCAGCGGTCGGGACTGGATATACAATGAGCAGTTCTTC. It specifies CASSGRDWIYNEQFF.

The CDR3 DNA reads TGTGCCAGCAGTCGCACTGTTACCGGGGAGCTGTTTTTT. It yields the protein CASSRTVTGELFF. The rearrangement links TRBV2 to TRBJ2-2, with D unclear. Germline CDR1 SNHLY, CDR2 FYNNEI. V shed 5 bases and J shed 5 bases, with 9 bases lying between them. The CDR3 sequence is 13 residues long.

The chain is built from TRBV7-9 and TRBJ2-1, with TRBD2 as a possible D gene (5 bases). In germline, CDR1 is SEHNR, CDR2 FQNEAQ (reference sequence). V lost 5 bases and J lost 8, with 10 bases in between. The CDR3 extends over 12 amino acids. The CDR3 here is CASSHGADEQFF. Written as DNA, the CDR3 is TGTGCCAGCAGCCATGGAGCGGATGAGCAGTTCTTC.

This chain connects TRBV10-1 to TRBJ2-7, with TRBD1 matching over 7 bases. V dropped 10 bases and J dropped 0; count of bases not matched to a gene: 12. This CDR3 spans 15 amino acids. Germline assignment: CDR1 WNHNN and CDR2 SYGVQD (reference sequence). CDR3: CATPEDRPSSYEQYF. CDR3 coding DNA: TGCGCCACCCCCGAGGACAGGCCCTCCTCCTACGAGCAGTACTTC.

CDR3 DNA: TGTGCCAGCAGCTCCAGGGCGTCGGGGGATGAAAAACTGTTTTTT. Translated, it gives CASSSRASGDEKLFF. The chain carries TRBV6-5 and TRBJ1-4; perhaps TRBD1 as D (5 bases). The length of the CDR3 is 15 residues. Trimming stripped 6 bases from V and 6 bases from J, with 17 bases between. CDR1 is MNHEY, CDR2 SVGAGI, per germline.

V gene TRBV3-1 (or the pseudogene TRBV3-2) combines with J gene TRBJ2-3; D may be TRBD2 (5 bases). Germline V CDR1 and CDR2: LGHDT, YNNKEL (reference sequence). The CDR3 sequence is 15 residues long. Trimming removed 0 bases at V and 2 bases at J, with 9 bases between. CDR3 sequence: CASSQESGFTDTQYF. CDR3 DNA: TGTGCCAGCAGCCAAGAGAGCGGATTCACAGATACGCAGTATTTT.

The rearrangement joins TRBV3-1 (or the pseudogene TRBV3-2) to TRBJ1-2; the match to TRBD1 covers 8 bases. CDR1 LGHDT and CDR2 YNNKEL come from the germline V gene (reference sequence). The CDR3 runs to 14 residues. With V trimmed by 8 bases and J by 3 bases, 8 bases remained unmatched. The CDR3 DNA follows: TGTGCCAGCCGAGGACAGGGACTTGACTATGGCTACACCTTC. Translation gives CASRGQGLDYGYTF.

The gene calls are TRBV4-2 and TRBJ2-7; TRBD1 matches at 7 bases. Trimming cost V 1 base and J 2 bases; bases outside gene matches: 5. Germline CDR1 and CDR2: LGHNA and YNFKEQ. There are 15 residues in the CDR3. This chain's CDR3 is CASSQVGTVAYEQYF. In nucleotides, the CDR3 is TGTGCCAGCAGCCAAGTCGGGACAGTTGCCTACGAGCAGTACTTC.

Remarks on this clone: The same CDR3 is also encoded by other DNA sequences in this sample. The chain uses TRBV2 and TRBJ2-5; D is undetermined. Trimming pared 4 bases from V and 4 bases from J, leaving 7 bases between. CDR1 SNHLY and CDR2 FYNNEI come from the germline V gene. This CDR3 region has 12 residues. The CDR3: CASSGQIETQYF. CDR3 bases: TGTGCCAGCAGTGGACAAATAGAGACCCAGTACTTC.

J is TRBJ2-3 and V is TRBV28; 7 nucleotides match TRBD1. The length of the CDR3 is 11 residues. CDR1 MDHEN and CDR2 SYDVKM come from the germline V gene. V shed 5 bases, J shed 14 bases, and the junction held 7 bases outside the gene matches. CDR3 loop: CASSLTGQRYF. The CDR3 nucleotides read TGTGCCAGCAGTCTTACGGGACAGCGGTATTTT. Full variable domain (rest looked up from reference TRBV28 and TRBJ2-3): DVKVTQSSRYLVKRTGEKVFLECVQDMDHENMFWYRQDPGLGLRLIYFSYDVKMKEKGDIPEGYSVSREKKERFSLILESASTNQTSMYLCASSLTGQRYFGPGTRLTVL.